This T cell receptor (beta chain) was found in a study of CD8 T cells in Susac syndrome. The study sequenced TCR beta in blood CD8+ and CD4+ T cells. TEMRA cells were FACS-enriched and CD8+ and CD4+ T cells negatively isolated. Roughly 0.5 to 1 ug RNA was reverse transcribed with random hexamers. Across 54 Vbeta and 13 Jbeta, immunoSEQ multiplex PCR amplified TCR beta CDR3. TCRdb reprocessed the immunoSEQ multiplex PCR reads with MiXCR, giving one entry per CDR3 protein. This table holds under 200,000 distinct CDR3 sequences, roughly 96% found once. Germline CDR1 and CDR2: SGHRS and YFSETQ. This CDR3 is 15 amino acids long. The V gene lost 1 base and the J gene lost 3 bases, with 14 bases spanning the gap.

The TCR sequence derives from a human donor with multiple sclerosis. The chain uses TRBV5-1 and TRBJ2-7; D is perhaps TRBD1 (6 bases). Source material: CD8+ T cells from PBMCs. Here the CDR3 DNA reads TGCGCCAGCAGCTTGCAACAGGGCGTTGTCTACGAGCAGTACTTC. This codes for CASSLQQGVVYEQYF. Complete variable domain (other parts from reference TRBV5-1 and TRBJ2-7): KAGVTQTPRYLIKTRGQQVTLSCSPISGHRSVSWYQQTPGQGLQFLFEYFSETQRNKGNFPGRFSGRQFSNSRSEMNVSTLELGDSALYLCASSLQQGVVYEQYFGPGTRLTVT.